This TCR beta chain is from a study of preoperative IRX-2 immunotherapy in early breast cancer. Generated by immunoSEQ multiplex PCR, the TCRdb table keeps only in-frame clones and is missing some. The repertoire holds 20,000 to 30,000 clones, with over 75% as singletons. Treatment denoted: preoperative locoregional IRX-2 cytokine immunotherapy. Patients received preoperative, locoregional IRX-2 cytokine immunotherapy in a phase Ib study. V shed 5 bases and J 8 bases; nucleotides not matched to a gene: 8. CDR3 size: 15 residues. The germline CDR1 and CDR2 sequences are SGDLS and YYNGEE. The sample was tumor tissue, taken after IRX-2 immunotherapy. The chain combines TRBV9 with TRBJ2-1; 12 nucleotides agree with TRBD2. The TCR was taken from a human donor with breast cancer. CDR3 coding DNA: TGTGCCAGCAGTGCTACTAGCGGGGGGATCGATGAGCAGTTCTTC. Its translation: CASSATSGGIDEQFF.